This TCR beta chain was identified during a study of shared clonotypes between healthy human individuals. On the study more broadly: Donors consisted of a couple of women and three men between 18 and 49.

CDR1 and CDR2 (germline): SGHVS, FNYEAQ. J gave up 6 bases and V 1 base, and 10 bases lay outside the gene matches. The CDR3 loop spans 16 amino acids. Several immunoSEQ plates received, in even portions, the genomic DNA of each subset. Assay: immunoSEQ multiplex PCR; the TCRdb copy retains only in-frame clones and omits some. This sample carries over 2 million clones, less than 95% of them seen once, and the ten largest clones take about 1.1%. Remarks on this clone: Its antigen remains unidentified.

Notes on the study in general: In contrast to clonotypes shared by all four donors, non-shared clonotypes had lower generation probabilities. Only blood underwent sampling, and tissue repertoires likely differ.

Naive CD8 cells comprised CD45RO-negative, CCR7-positively selected cells, excluding terminally differentiated effector memory CD45RA+ cells. The rearrangement joins TRBV7-6 to TRBJ2-7; 9 bases line up with TRBD2. The receptor was isolated from a man between 18 and 29 years old in good health. The specimen sequenced was naive CD8+ T cells sorted from blood. CDR3 residues: CASSLGVSGSFGEQYF. The CDR3 DNA reads as TGTGCCAGCAGCTTAGGAGTTAGCGGGAGTTTTGGCGAGCAGTACTTC.